This paragraph reports one T cell receptor beta chain. Its antigen is currently unknown. Partitioning of CD4+ cells yielded a CD45RA+ naive subset and a CD45RA-negative memory subset. The assay was immunoSEQ multiplex PCR, and TCRdb's table has in-frame clones only and misses some. The top ten hold around 0.13% of the sample, which has just over 2,000,000 clones, 85% to 95% seen once. This entry is derived from a study of shared clonotypes between healthy human individuals. In the study overall: With ages of 18 to 49, the donors were a couple of women and three men. Study-level findings and limits: Sharing across four donors was highest in naive CD4 (around 5%) and lowest in memory CD8 (roughly 0.4%).

The sequence came from a young man in good health. Sequencing was carried out using naive CD4+ T cells sorted from blood. Subset of the sample: CD45RA+ positively selected.

CDR3 loop: CAWRGDRGGGYTF. The CDR3 DNA reads TGTGCCTGGAGGGGAGACAGGGGTGGTGGCTACACCTTC. The chain combines TRBV30 with TRBJ1-2, with 8 bases fitting TRBD1. CDR1 GTSNPN and CDR2 SVGIG come from the germline V gene (reference sequence). V dropped 3 bases and J dropped 7; count of bases not matched to a gene: 7. The CDR3 loop spans 13 amino acids. The entire variable domain, with the rest obtained from reference TRBV30 and TRBJ1-2, is as follows: SQTIHQWPATLVQPVGSPLSLECTVEGTSNPNLYWYRQAAGRGLQLLFYSVGIGQISSEVPQNLSASRPQDRQFILSSKKLLLSDSGFYLCAWRGDRGGGYTFGSGTRLTVV.